Presented here are 2 T cell receptor beta chains from one specimen sequenced in a study of glioma-infiltrating T cells after dendritic cell vaccination. TCRdb keeps only in-frame clones here, not all; method: immunoSEQ multiplex PCR. The sample holds 100,000 or so clones, over 80% seen once. The time point here: after dendritic cell vaccination, including at tumor progression/relapse. The source material was blood, sampled after dendritic cell vaccination. These receptors originate from a human donor with glioblastoma.

With regard to this clone: Other DNA sequences in this sample translate to the same CDR3. This chain joins TRBV18 and TRBJ2-7; 13 bases match TRBD2. Germline V gene lookup returns CDR1 KGHSH and CDR2 LQKENI. Trimming took 0 bases from V and 4 from J; bases not matched to a gene: 3. The CDR3 runs 16 residues. The CDR3 loop is CASSPPGLAGAYEQYF. DNA for the CDR3: TGTGCCAGCTCACCACCTGGACTAGCGGGAGCTTACGAGCAGTACTTC.

This clone was counted once. The chain links TRBV11-1 to TRBJ2-2, with TRBD2 as a possible D gene (6 bases). CDR3 length equals 16 residues. V dropped 1 base and J dropped 0 bases, with 9 bases sitting between them. The germline gives CDR1 SGHAT, CDR2 FQDESV (reference sequence). Here the CDR3 DNA reads TGTGCCAGCAGCTTAGAGGGCGGGACGAACACCGGGGAGCTGTTTTTT. It yields the protein CASSLEGGTNTGELFF. Together with reference TRBV11-1 and TRBJ2-2, the CDR3 gives the full variable domain: EAEVAQSPRYKITEKSQAVAFWCDPISGHATLYWYRQILGQGPELLVQFQDESVVDDSQLPKDRFSAERLKGVDSTLKIQPAELGDSAMYLCASSLEGGTNTGELFFGEGSRLTVL.